These 29 T cell receptor beta chains share one sample of origin, sequenced in a study of Ad26.COV2.S vaccination and SARS-CoV-2 variants. Regarding treatment: 15 to 20 received Ad26.COV2.S at low or high dose, single or two shots; several received placebo; per-sample allocation not given. Sampling was done on day 63 after the first vaccine or placebo injection. The assay was immunoSEQ multiplex PCR, and TCRdb's table has in-frame clones only and misses some. The sample has more than 400,000 clones; less than 95% are singletons. This specimen consisted of peripheral blood, obtained in a trial of Ad26.COV2.S vaccine versus placebo. The receptors stem from a person between 18 and 59 years old who received the Ad26.COV2.S COVID-19 vaccine or a placebo.

The CDR3 coding sequence is TGTGCCAGCAGCCCTGGGACTAGCGGGAAGTGGGAGCAGTACTTC. Amino acid sequence: CASSPGTSGKWEQYF. This chain joins TRBV28 and TRBJ2-7; 13 positions match TRBD2. The V gene's germline CDR1 is MDHEN and CDR2 SYDVKM. Trimming cost V 6 bases and J 7 bases; bases outside gene matches: 9. This CDR3 comprises 15 residues.

The V gene is TRBV13, the J gene TRBJ1-2, with no clear D. This CDR3 has 13 residues. CDR1 and CDR2 (germline): PRHDT, FYEKMQ (reference sequence). Trimming took 1 base from V and 8 from J, leaving 11 bases between them. CDR3 sequence: CASSLERARGYTF. CDR3 DNA: TGTGCCAGCAGCTTAGAAAGGGCCCGGGGCTACACCTTC. The entire variable domain, with the rest obtained from reference TRBV13 and TRBJ1-2, is as follows: AAGVIQSPRHLIKEKRETATLKCYPIPRHDTVYWYQQGPGQDPQFLISFYEKMQSDKGSIPDRFSAQQFSDYHSELNMSSLELGDSALYFCASSLERARGYTFGSGTRLTVV.

The chain has TRBV2 and TRBJ1-1; TRBD1 is a possible D gene (6 bases). Deletions cut 3 bases from V and 7 bases from J, with 21 bases between. Germline V gene data show CDR1 as SNHLY and CDR2 as FYNNEI. The CDR3 contains 16 residues. This chain's CDR3 is CASSDGIGGARGEAFF. In nucleotides, the CDR3 is TGTGCCAGCAGTGACGGAATCGGGGGGGCGCGGGGTGAAGCTTTCTTT.

This clone was seen only once. The chain uses TRBV14 and TRBJ1-6; no definite D call. Trimming took off 2 bases at V and 9 bases at J, with 11 bases between the two ends. The CDR3 is 14 amino acids. The germline V gene encodes CDR1 SGHDN and CDR2 FVKESK. CDR3 coding DNA: TGTGCCAGCAGCCAATCCGGGAACCTTTCACCCCTCCACTTT. Its translation is CASSQSGNLSPLHF.

This clone has only one observation. Written as DNA, the CDR3 is TGTGCCAGCTCACCTAGACCCTTGGACTCTGGGGCCAACGTCCTGACTTTC. It yields the protein CASSPRPLDSGANVLTF. The chain is built from TRBV18 and TRBJ2-6; D remains unclear. The CDR3 runs 17 residues. Germline V CDR1 and CDR2: KGHSH, LQKENI. Trimming removed 3 bases from V and 0 bases from J, with 12 bases in between.

This clone was seen only once. The genes are TRBV4-1 and TRBJ1-1; D is unresolved. The CDR3 length is 18 residues. CDR1 and CDR2 from the germline V gene are MGHRA and YSYEKL. With 4 bases removed from V and 0 bases from J, the gap between germline ends came to 21 bases. CDR3 sequence (DNA): TGCGCCAGCAGCCTCATCGCCCGGAGTGGTACGTTGAACACTGAAGCTTTCTTT. Amino acid sequence: CASSLIARSGTLNTEAFF.

The chain links TRBV6-5 to TRBJ1-1; the D is unclear. Germline CDR1 and CDR2: MNHEY and SVGAGI. V lost 6 bases, J lost 0 bases, and 11 bases lay in between. The CDR3 consists of 14 residues. The CDR3 region has the DNA TGTGCCAGCAGGGCTACGGTCATGAACACTGAAGCTTTCTTT. It yields the protein CASRATVMNTEAFF.

V is TRBV27 and J is TRBJ1-1; 7 bases line up with TRBD1. The CDR3 consists of 15 residues. The J segment lost 1 base and the V segment lost 0 bases, leaving 2 bases of the junction unmatched. Per the germline V gene, CDR1 is MNHEY and CDR2 is SMNVEV (reference sequence). The CDR3 region has the DNA TGTGCCAGCAGTTTATCCGGACAGGCGAACACTGAAGCTTTCTTT. Translating gives CASSLSGQANTEAFF.

The chain has TRBV7-2 and TRBJ2-7, with TRBD1 matching over 9 bases. The germline V gene has CDR1 SGHTA and CDR2 FQGNSA. V lost 8 bases, J lost 2 bases, and 7 bases stayed unmatched. The CDR3 has 14 residues. The CDR3 nucleotides are TGTGCCAGCGTACCCGGGACAGGGCCCTACGAGCAGTACTTC. This translates into CASVPGTGPYEQYF.

This chain uses TRBV6-5 with TRBJ1-4; no definite D call. Trimming removed 7 bases from V and 3 bases from J, with 12 bases in between. Germline V lookup: CDR1 MNHEY, CDR2 SVGAGI. The CDR3 spans 14 residues. CDR3 bases: TGTGCCAGCATAGAGGACGCTTCTAATGAAAAACTGTTTTTT. Translated: CASIEDASNEKLFF.

The V and J genes are TRBV6-2 or TRBV6-3 and TRBJ2-3, with 8 bases matching TRBD2. The CDR3 sequence is 16 residues long. V trimming: 2 bases; J trimming: 4 bases; junction bases outside the gene matches: 8. CDR1 and CDR2 (germline): MNHEY, SVGEGT. In nucleotides, the CDR3 is TGTGCCAGCAGTTACGTGGCGGGAGGAGGGGCAGATACGCAGTATTTT. Its translation is CASSYVAGGGADTQYF.

The rearrangement links TRBV11-3 to TRBJ2-5; D ambiguous. Germline CDR1 is SGHNT and CDR2 is YENEEA. Deletions cut 0 bases from V and 6 bases from J, with 5 bases between. The CDR3 length is 12 residues. CDR3 region: CASSLDPQTQYF. DNA for the CDR3: TGTGCCAGCAGCTTAGATCCCCAGACCCAGTACTTC. The full variable domain, rest sourced from reference TRBV11-3 and TRBJ2-5, is EAGVVQSPRYKIIEKKQPVAFWCNPISGHNTLYWYLQNLGQGPELLIRYENEEAVDDSQLPKDRFSAERLKGVDSTLKIQPAELGDSAVYLCASSLDPQTQYFGPGTRLLVL.

This clone occurred a few times. The chain is built from TRBV5-1 and TRBJ1-5, with D maybe TRBD1 (6 bases). The CDR3 length is 14 residues. Trimming cost V 3 bases and J 1 base, with 8 bases left between them. CDR1 is SGHRS and CDR2 is YFSETQ in the germline V gene. For the CDR3, the DNA is TGCGCCAGCAGCTCTGGACAGAGCAATCAGCCCCAGCATTTT. Translating gives CASSSGQSNQPQHF.

This clone was found a few times. This sequence joins TRBV9 and TRBJ2-2, with D perhaps matching TRBD1 or TRBD2 (5 bases each). The CDR3 totals 15 residues. V lost 3 bases to trimming and J lost 7 bases, with 16 bases between them. From germline, CDR1 is SGDLS and CDR2 YYNGEE. The CDR3 bases are TGTGCCAGCAGCGGATCCGGGGCCTTCGACGGGGAGCTGTTTTTT. Protein: CASSGSGAFDGELFF.

The chain employs TRBV5-1 and TRBJ2-7; D is ambiguous. This CDR3 has 14 residues. Per the germline V gene, CDR1 is SGHRS and CDR2 is YFSETQ. V was clipped by 5 bases and J by 4 bases, with 16 bases between them. The chain's CDR3 is CASRRSGPTYEQYF. In DNA form, the CDR3 reads TGCGCCAGCAGGAGGTCTGGACCGACTTACGAGCAGTACTTC.

The chain links TRBV4-3 to TRBJ1-3, with D uncertain. Germline V lookup: CDR1 LGHNA, CDR2 YSLEER. Trimming took 2 bases from V and 3 from J, leaving 8 bases between them. The CDR3 spans 14 residues. In DNA, the CDR3 is TGCGCCAGCAGCCAAACATGGCTTGGAAACACCATATATTTT. The encoded protein is CASSQTWLGNTIYF.

The rearrangement uses TRBV2 and TRBJ2-5; D uncertain. The CDR3 contains 13 residues. Trimming left V 3 bases short and J 4 bases short, with 9 bases between. Germline V gene sequence: CDR1 SNHLY, CDR2 FYNNEI. The CDR3 DNA follows: TGTGCCAGCAGTGATCCCCCGGGAGAGACCCAGTACTTC. The encoded protein is CASSDPPGETQYF.

This chain links TRBV25-1 with TRBJ2-3, with 8 bases that match TRBD2. The germline V gene has CDR1 MGHDK and CDR2 SYGVNS. V lost 4 bases and J lost 11; bases outside the gene matches: 8. The CDR3 extends over 13 amino acids. Here the CDR3 reads CASSGLAGSGQYF. As DNA, the CDR3 is TGTGCCAGCAGTGGCCTAGCGGGTAGTGGGCAGTATTTT.

This clone was detected only once. The rearrangement uses TRBV25-1 and TRBJ2-3; 12 nucleotides agree with TRBD2. Germline loops: CDR1 MGHDK, CDR2 SYGVNS. The CDR3 sequence is 15 residues long. J lost 5 bases, V lost 5 bases, and 5 bases had no gene match. The chain's CDR3 is CASSPPGLAGDTQYF. The CDR3 bases are TGTGCCAGCAGTCCTCCGGGACTAGCGGGAGATACGCAGTATTTT.

The rearrangement uses TRBV5-1 and TRBJ2-7; TRBD1 aligns across 9 bases. Trimming at V came to 4 bases and at J to 3 bases, leaving 5 bases not matched to a gene. Germline V lookup: CDR1 SGHRS, CDR2 YFSETQ. The CDR3 has 14 amino acids. Here the CDR3 reads CASSPGQGIYEQYF. Written as DNA, the CDR3 is TGCGCCAGCAGCCCGGGACAGGGTATCTACGAGCAGTACTTC. The full variable domain, completed using reference TRBV5-1 and TRBJ2-7, is KAGVTQTPRYLIKTRGQQVTLSCSPISGHRSVSWYQQTPGQGLQFLFEYFSETQRNKGNFPGRFSGRQFSNSRSEMNVSTLELGDSALYLCASSPGQGIYEQYFGPGTRLTVT.

The V and J genes are TRBV7-9 and TRBJ2-7, with 13 bases identical to TRBD2. Trimming removed 8 bases from V and 4 bases from J; junction bases left unmatched: 17. The CDR3 spans 18 residues. Germline V CDR1 and CDR2: SEHNR, FQNEAQ (reference sequence). The CDR3 loop is CASRAPRPGTSGKYEQYF. The CDR3 DNA reads TGTGCCAGCCGAGCCCCAAGGCCGGGGACTAGCGGGAAGTACGAGCAGTACTTC.

The J gene is TRBJ2-2, the V gene TRBV13, with TRBD2 as a possible D gene (6 bases). The germline V and J ends were trimmed by 8 bases and 0 bases, with 10 bases remaining between them. In germline, CDR1 is PRHDT, CDR2 FYEKMQ (reference sequence). The CDR3 consists of 14 residues. This CDR3 reads CASAAGSNTGELFF. CDR3 DNA: TGTGCCAGCGCCGCGGGATCGAACACCGGGGAGCTGTTTTTT.

V and J are TRBV6-4 and TRBJ2-1; TRBD2 matches at 9 bases. Germline V gene sequence: CDR1 MRHNA, CDR2 SNTAGT. The length of the CDR3 is 16 residues. Losses at the gene ends were 0 bases for V and 9 bases for J; bases not matched to a gene: 9. The CDR3 protein is CASSDSKAGGIGEQFF. For the CDR3, the DNA is TGTGCCAGCAGTGACTCGAAAGCGGGAGGCATCGGTGAGCAGTTCTTC.

The V and J genes are TRBV6-2 or TRBV6-3 and TRBJ2-3, with 8 bases identical to TRBD2. CDR3 length: 15 residues. Germline V gives CDR1 MNHEY, CDR2 SVGEGT. V dropped 2 bases and J dropped 3; count of bases not matched to a gene: 4. Here the CDR3 DNA reads TGTGCCAGCAGTTACCGGGAGGGACGGACAGATACGCAGTATTTT. This codes for CASSYREGRTDTQYF.

This chain links TRBV6-4 with TRBJ2-5, with D hard to call. CDR1 is MRHNA, CDR2 SNTAGT, per germline. Trimming pared 3 bases from V and 3 bases from J, leaving 8 bases between. This CDR3 contains 13 residues. Here the CDR3 reads CASSESEKETQYF. The CDR3 DNA reads TGTGCCAGCAGTGAATCCGAGAAAGAGACCCAGTACTTC.

The chain joins TRBV25-1 to TRBJ1-5, with 11 nucleotides matching TRBD1. The CDR3 is made up of 15 amino acids. Germline V gene data show CDR1 as MGHDK and CDR2 as SYGVNS. Trimming at V came to 4 bases and at J to 6 bases, leaving 5 bases not matched to a gene. The CDR3 nucleotides are TGTGCCAGCAGTGGCGGACAGGGGGCAGGTCAGCCCCAGCATTTT. Translated: CASSGGQGAGQPQHF.

In this sample, this clone turned up once. J is TRBJ2-7 and V is TRBV7-2; tentatively, D is TRBD1 (6 bases). The V end lost 5 bases, the J end lost 3 bases, and 14 bases lay between the germline ends. This CDR3 is 14 amino acids long. Germline V gives CDR1 SGHTA, CDR2 FQGNSA. CDR3 in DNA: TGTGCCAGCAGCAACCCGGGACAACTCTACGAGCAGTACTTC. This sequence encodes CASSNPGQLYEQYF.

The count of this clone is one. V is TRBV11-2 and J is TRBJ2-7; 9 nucleotides match TRBD2. Germline CDR1 SGHAT, CDR2 FQNNGV. This CDR3 has 15 residues. The V gene end was trimmed by 1 base and the J gene end by 4 bases; junction bases not matched to a gene: 5. In DNA form, the CDR3 reads TGTGCCAGCAGCTTAGTTAGCGGGAGAGGGTACGAGCAGTACTTC. Translated: CASSLVSGRGYEQYF. The full variable domain, in which reference TRBV11-2 and TRBJ2-7 provide the parts outside the CDR3, is EAGVAQSPRYKIIEKRQSVAFWCNPISGHATLYWYQQILGQGPKLLIQFQNNGVVDDSQLPKDRFSAERLKGVDSTLKIQPAKLEDSAVYLCASSLVSGRGYEQYFGPGTRLTVT.

CDR3 DNA sequence: TGTGCCAGCAGCCAAGGGGGGGAATTCTACGAGCAGTACTTC. The encoded protein is CASSQGGEFYEQYF. J is TRBJ2-7 and V is TRBV3-1 (or the pseudogene TRBV3-2), with a weak D call TRBD2 (6 bases). The CDR3 length is 14 residues. V was cut by 1 base and J by 3 bases, with 10 bases left in between. Germline CDR1 is LGHDT and CDR2 is YNNKEL (reference sequence).